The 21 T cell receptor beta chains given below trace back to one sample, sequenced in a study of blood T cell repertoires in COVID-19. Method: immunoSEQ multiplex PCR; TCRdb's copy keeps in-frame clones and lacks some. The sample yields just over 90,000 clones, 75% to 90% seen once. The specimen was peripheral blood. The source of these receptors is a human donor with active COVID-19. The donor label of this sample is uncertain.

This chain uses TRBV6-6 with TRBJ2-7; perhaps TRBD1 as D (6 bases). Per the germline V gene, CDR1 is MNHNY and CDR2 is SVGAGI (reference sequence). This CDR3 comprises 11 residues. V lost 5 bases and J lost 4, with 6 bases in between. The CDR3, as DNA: TGTGCCAGCAGTACAGGGTACGAGCAGTACTTC. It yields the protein CASSTGYEQYF.

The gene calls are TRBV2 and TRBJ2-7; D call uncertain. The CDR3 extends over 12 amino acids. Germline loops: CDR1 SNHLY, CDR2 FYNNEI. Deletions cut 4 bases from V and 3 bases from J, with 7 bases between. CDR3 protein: CASSVRSYEQYF. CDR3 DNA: TGTGCCAGCAGTGTTCGCAGCTACGAGCAGTACTTC.

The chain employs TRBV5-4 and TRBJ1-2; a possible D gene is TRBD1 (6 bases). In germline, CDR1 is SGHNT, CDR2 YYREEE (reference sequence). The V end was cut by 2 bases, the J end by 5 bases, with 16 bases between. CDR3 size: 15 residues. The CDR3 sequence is CASSFFDRLLYGYTF. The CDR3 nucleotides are TGTGCCAGCAGCTTCTTTGACAGGCTCTTATATGGCTACACCTTC. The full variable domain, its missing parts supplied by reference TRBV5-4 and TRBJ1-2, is ETGVTQSPTHLIKTRGQQVTLRCSSQSGHNTVSWYQQALGQGPQFIFQYYREEENGRGNFPPRFSGLQFPNYSSELNVNALELDDSALYLCASSFFDRLLYGYTFGSGTRLTVV.

This CDR3 reads CASSEAGGTDTQYF. In DNA form, the CDR3 reads TGTGCCAGCAGTGAAGCGGGGGGCACAGATACGCAGTATTTT. The chain uses TRBV6-4 and TRBJ2-3; 8 bases are a match to TRBD2. The CDR3 extends over 14 amino acids. The germline V gene has CDR1 MRHNA and CDR2 SNTAGT. Trimming at V came to 3 bases and at J to 1 base, leaving 0 bases not matched to a gene.

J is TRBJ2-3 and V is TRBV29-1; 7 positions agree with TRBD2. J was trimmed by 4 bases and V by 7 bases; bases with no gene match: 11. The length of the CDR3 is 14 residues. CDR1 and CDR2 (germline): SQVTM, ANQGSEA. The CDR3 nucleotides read TGCAGCGCACCCCGGACTAGAGCATCAGATACGCAGTATTTT. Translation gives CSAPRTRASDTQYF.

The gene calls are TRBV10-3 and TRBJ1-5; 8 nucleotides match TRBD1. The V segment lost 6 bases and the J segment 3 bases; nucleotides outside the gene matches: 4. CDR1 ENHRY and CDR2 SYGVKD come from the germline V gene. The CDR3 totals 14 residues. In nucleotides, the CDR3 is TGTGCCATCAGGGGACAGGCGGCCAATCAGCCCCAGCATTTT. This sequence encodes CAIRGQAANQPQHF.

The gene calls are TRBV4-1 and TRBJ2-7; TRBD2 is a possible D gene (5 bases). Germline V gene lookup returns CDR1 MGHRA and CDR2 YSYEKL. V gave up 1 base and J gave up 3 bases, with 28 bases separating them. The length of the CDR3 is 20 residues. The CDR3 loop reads CASSQVSEGLFSTTNYEQYF. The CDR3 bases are TGCGCCAGCAGCCAAGTAAGTGAGGGTCTGTTCTCCACGACCAACTACGAGCAGTACTTC.

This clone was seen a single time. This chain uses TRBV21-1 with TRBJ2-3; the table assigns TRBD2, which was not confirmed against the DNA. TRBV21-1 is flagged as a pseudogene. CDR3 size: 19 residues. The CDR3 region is CASSIPGLAGGPSADTQYF. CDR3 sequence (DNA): TGTGCCAGCAGCATACCCGGACTAGCGGGGGGCCCATCCGCCGATACGCAGTATTTT.

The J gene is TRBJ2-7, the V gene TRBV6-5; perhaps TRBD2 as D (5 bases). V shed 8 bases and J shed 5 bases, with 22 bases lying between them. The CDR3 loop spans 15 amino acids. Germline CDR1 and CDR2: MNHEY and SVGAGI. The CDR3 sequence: CASRPGGRGRNEQYF. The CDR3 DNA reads TGTGCCAGCCGGCCTGGCGGGCGTGGAAGGAACGAGCAGTACTTC.

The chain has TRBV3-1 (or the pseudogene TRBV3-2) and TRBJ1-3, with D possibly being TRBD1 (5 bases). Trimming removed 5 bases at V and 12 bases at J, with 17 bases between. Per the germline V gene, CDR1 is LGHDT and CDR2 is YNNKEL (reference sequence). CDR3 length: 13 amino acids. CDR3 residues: CASSFEPLGHIYF. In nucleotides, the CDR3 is TGTGCCAGCAGCTTCGAACCCCTTGGACACATATATTTT.

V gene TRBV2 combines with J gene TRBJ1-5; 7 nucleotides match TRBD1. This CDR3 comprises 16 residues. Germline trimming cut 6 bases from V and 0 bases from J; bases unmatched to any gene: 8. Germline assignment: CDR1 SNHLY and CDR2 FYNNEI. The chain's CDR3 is CASRASGGYSNQPQHF. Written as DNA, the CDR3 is TGTGCCAGCAGAGCTTCAGGGGGGTATAGCAATCAGCCCCAGCATTTT.

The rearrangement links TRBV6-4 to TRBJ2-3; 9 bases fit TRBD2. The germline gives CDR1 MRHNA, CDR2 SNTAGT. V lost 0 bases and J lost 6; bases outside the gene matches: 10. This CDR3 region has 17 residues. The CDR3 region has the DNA TGTGCCAGCAGTGACTCTCCTGGCGGGGGGGCGTCCGATACGCAGTATTTT. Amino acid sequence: CASSDSPGGGASDTQYF.

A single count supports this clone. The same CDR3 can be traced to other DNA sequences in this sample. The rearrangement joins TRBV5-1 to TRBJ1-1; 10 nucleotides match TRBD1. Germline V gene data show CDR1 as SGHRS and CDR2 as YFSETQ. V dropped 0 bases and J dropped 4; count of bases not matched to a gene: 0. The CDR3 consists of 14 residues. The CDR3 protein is CASSLGTGGTEAFF. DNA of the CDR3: TGCGCCAGCAGCTTGGGGACAGGGGGCACTGAAGCTTTCTTT.

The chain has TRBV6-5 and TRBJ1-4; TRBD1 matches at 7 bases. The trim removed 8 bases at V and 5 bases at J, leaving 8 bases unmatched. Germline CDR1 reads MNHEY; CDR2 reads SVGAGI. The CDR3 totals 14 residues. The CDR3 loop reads CASGRTGANEKLFF. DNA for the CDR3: TGTGCCAGCGGACGGACAGGCGCCAATGAAAAACTGTTTTTT.

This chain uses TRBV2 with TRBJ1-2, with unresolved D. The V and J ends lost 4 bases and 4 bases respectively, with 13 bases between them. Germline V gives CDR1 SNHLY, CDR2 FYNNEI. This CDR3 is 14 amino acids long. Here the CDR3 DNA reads TGTGCCAGCAGTGTCCTACGGGTCGGCTATGGCTACACCTTC. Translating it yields CASSVLRVGYGYTF.

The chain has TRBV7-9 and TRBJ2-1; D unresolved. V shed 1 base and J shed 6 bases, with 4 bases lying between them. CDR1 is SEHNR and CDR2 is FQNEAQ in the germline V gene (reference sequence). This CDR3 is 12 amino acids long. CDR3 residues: CASSLGSNEQFF. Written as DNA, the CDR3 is TGTGCCAGCAGCTTAGGGAGCAATGAGCAGTTCTTC.

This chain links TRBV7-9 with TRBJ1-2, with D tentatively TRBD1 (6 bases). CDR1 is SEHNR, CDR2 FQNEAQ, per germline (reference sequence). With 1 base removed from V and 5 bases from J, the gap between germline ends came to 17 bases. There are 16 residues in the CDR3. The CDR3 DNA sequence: TGTGCCAGCAGCTTAGTCAACGACGCAGGGGTATATGGCTACACCTTC. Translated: CASSLVNDAGVYGYTF.

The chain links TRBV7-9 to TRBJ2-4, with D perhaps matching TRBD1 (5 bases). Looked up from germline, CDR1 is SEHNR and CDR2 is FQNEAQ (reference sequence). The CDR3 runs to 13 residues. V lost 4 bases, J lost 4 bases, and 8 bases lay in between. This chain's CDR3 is CASSSGQKNIQYF. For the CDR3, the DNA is TGTGCCAGCAGCTCCGGACAAAAAAACATTCAGTACTTC.

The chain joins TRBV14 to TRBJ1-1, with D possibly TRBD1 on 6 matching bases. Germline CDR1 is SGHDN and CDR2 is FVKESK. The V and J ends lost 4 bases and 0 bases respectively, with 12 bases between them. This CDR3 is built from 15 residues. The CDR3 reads CASSPRGALNTEAFF. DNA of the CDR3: TGTGCCAGCAGCCCACGGGGGGCTTTGAACACTGAAGCTTTCTTT.

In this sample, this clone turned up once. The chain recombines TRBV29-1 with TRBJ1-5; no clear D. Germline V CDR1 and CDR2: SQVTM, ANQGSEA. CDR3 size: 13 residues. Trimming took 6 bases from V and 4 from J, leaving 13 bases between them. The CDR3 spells CSVRENTNQPQHF. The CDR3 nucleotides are TGCAGCGTCCGGGAGAACACTAATCAGCCCCAGCATTTT.

The CDR3 reads CASSLVGGTYGYTF. The CDR3 nucleotides are TGTGCCAGCAGCTTGGTTGGCGGAACCTATGGCTACACCTTC. The V and J genes are TRBV5-4 and TRBJ1-2; D is undetermined. The germline V gene encodes CDR1 SGHNT and CDR2 YYREEE (reference sequence). Trimming took 0 bases from V and 4 from J, leaving 10 bases between them. This CDR3 spans 14 amino acids.